This section outlines one TCR beta chain sequence together with its context. What it binds is not known. PCR employed 60 Vbeta and 13 Jbeta primers. Methods used by the authors: Approximately 86 million unique TCR beta chains, roughly 12 million shared, were counted in a later analysis. The repertoire was sequenced with immunoSEQ multiplex PCR; TCRdb's copy has only in-frame clones and lacks some. The V and J calls and clone size are taken from that table; D and trimming were inferred from the DNA. The sample includes 45,000 to 65,000 clones. This entry comes from a study of cytomegalovirus exposure and HLA in healthy donors. Trimming pared 0 bases from V and 5 bases from J, leaving 11 bases between. Per germline, CDR1 SGDLS and CDR2 YYNGEE. The CDR3 consists of 14 residues. Study-wide results and caveats: In vitro, a few CMV-associated chains proved specific for CMV antigens. Association with HLA alleles at 0.05 false discovery rate was found for around 17,000 TCR beta sequences in a later analysis. Donor immune exposure was known only as CMV serostatus.

This TCR was recovered from a man between 18 and 35 years old in good health and CMV-seropositive. Sequenced: PBMCs. The chain recombines TRBV9 with TRBJ1-1; D ambiguous. The CDR3 DNA reads as TGTGCCAGCAGCGTAGCGGAGGGATATACTGAAGCTTTCTTT. This translates into CASSVAEGYTEAFF.